This TCR beta chain was recovered during a study of immune evolution from preneoplasia to lung adenocarcinoma. A note on this clone: The antigen is not known.

Per germline, CDR1 SNHLY and CDR2 FYNNEI. The germline V and J ends were trimmed by 5 bases and 8 bases, with 15 bases remaining between them. The CDR3 has 14 amino acids. General observations from the study: Top clone share appeared to fall from AAH through AIS, MIA, adenocarcinoma.

Clones were read by immunoSEQ multiplex PCR, and TCRdb kept only the in-frame ones, dropping some. The sample includes some 4,500 clones, more than 65% of them seen just once. The chain is built from TRBV2 and TRBJ1-4; D unclear. Sequencing was performed on FFPE minimally invasive lung adenocarcinoma tissue. The receptor comes from a person aged 50-70 years with lung adenocarcinoma. The CDR3 region has the DNA TGTGCCAGCAGTCGACATGAAGGGTCCGAAAAACTGTTTTTT. Protein: CASSRHEGSEKLFF. Full variable domain (outside the CDR3, taken from reference TRBV2 and TRBJ1-4): EPEVTQTPSHQVTQMGQEVILRCVPISNHLYFYWYRQILGQKVEFLVSFYNNEISEKSEIFDDQFSVERPDGSNFTLKIRSTKLEDSAMYFCASSRHEGSEKLFFGSGTQLSVL.